A selection of T cell receptor beta chains follows, all from one sample in a study of T cell clones after liver transplantation. The data were produced by immunoSEQ multiplex PCR, yet TCRdb's version contains in-frame clones alone and is incomplete. The sample carries roughly 120,000 clones, 90% recorded once. This specimen consisted of CD4+ T cells from blood, obtained 12 months after liver transplant. These receptors all come from a human patient who received a liver transplant. The T cells may partly be graft donor cells. Each CDR3 is given with its conserved first and last residue.

j_call v_call cdr3_aa
TRBJ2-5 TRBV7-7 CASSLVGSGETQYF
TRBJ2-5 TRBV19 CASSIQGGFQETQYF
TRBJ1-4 TRBV28 CASSSVNEKLFF
TRBJ1-4 TRBV6-1 CASSAGTAAWGLFF
TRBJ2-3 TRBV5-4 CASSLLTDTQYF
TRBJ1-1 TRBV29-1 CSVEEARGREAFF
TRBJ2-2 TRBV12-5 CASGALEGANTGELFF
TRBJ2-5 TRBV19 CASTAGGTGLATQYF
TRBJ2-7 TRBV2 CASRNTYEQYF
TRBJ1-5 TRBV11-3 CASSRGPNQPQHF
TRBJ1-4 TRBV6-1 CASSEYWGEGNEKLFF
TRBJ1-2 TRBV7-8 CASSLGQGSYGYTF
TRBJ2-2 TRBV11-2 CASSLDPGNTGELFF
TRBJ2-2 TRBV28 CASKVPGPGELFF
TRBJ1-5 TRBV6-1 CASSGRDRGLGNQPQHF
TRBJ2-2 TRBV18 CASSPPKGQVNTGELFF
TRBJ1-1 TRBV12-2 CASRFPLGRGGNTEAFF
TRBJ1-2 TRBV28 CASSTRTGGNYGYTF
TRBJ2-7 TRBV5-1 CASSPSSGAGEQYF
TRBJ1-2 TRBV9 CASSVSGTGGLSGYTF
TRBJ2-3 TRBV9 CASSAAGIGTDTQYF
TRBJ2-5 TRBV29-1 CSVTDGGKTQYF
TRBJ2-3 TRBV2 CASSESGGPTDTQYF